This T cell receptor beta chain was sequenced in a study of molecular identifiers for immune sequencing clone quantification. Sorted inputs of roughly 18,000 to 1,100,000 cells, with 10%, 30% or 50% RNA, yielded naive CD8 libraries. V was clipped by 4 bases and J by 13 bases, with 18 bases between them. The CDR3 consists of 13 residues. The germline V gene encodes CDR1 SGHAT and CDR2 FQNNGV. Bulk TCR libraries used previously described methods and listed TCR primers. TCRdb itself ran the PCR reads through MiXCR, one entry per CDR3 protein. This table has a few hundred thousand distinct CDR3 sequences, about 23% appearing once.

This clonotype originated in a human donor in good health. Some libraries in this study had Jurkat cell RNA spiked in. Source material: naive CD8+ T cells from blood, with Jurkat cell RNA spiked in. Indicated subset: FACS-sorted CD8+CD4-CCR7+CD45RA+ naive T cells. The chain uses TRBV11-2 and TRBJ2-3; TRBD2 might be the D (6 bases). The CDR3 region has the DNA TGTGCCAGCAGCTCAGCCGACGGGGGTGGAGAGTATTTT. It encodes CASSSADGGGEYF.